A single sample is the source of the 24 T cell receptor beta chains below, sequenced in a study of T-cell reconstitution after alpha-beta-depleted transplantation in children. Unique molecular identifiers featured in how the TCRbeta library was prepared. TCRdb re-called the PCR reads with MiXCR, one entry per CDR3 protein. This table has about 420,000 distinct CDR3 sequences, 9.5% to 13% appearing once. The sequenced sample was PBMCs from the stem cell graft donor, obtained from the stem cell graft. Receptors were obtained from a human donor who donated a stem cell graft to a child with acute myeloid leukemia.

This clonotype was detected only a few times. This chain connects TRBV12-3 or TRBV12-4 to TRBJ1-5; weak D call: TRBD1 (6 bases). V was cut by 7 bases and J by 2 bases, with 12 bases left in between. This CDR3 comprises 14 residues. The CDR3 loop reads CASTIGGGNQPQHF. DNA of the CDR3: TGTGCCAGCACCATAGGGGGAGGCAATCAGCCCCAGCATTTT.

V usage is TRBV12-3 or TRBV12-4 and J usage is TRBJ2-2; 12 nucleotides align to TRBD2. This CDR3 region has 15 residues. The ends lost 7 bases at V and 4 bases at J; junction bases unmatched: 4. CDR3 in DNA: TGTGCCAGCACCGGGACTAGCGGGTTCACCGGGGAGCTGTTTTTT. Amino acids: CASTGTSGFTGELFF.

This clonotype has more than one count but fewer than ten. The CDR3, as DNA: TGTGCCAGCAGATTAAACCAGGGGGATACGCAGTATTTT. Protein product: CASRLNQGDTQYF. This rearrangement joins TRBV7-2 to TRBJ2-3, with a possible D match to TRBD1 (6 bases). CDR1 is SGHTA and CDR2 is FQGNSA in the germline V gene. There are 13 residues in the CDR3. Trimming took off 6 bases at V and 6 bases at J, with 13 bases between the two ends.

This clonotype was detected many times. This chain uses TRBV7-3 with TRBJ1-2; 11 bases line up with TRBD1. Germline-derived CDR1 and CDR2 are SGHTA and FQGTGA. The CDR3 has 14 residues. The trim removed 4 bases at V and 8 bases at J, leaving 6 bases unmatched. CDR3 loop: CASSSTGTGGGYTF. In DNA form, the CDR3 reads TGTGCCAGCAGCTCAACCGGGACAGGGGGAGGCTACACCTTC.

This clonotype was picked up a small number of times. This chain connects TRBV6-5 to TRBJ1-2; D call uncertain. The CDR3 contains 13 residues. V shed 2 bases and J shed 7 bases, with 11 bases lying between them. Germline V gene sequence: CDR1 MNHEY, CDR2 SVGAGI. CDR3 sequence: CASSYGGRGGYTF. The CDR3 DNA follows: TGTGCCAGCAGTTACGGAGGGCGCGGTGGCTACACCTTC.

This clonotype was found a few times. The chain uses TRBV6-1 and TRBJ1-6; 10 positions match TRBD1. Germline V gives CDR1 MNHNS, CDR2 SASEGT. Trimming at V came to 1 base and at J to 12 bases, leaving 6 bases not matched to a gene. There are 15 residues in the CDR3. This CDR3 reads CASSEGTGGLIPLHF. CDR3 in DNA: TGTGCCAGCAGTGAAGGGACAGGGGGATTAATACCCCTCCACTTT.

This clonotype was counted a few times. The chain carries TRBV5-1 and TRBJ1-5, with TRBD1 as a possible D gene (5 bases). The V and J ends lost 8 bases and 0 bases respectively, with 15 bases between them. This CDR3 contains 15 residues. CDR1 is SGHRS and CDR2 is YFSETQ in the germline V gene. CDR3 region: CASRRDGDSNQPQHF. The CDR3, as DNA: TGCGCCAGTAGACGGGACGGCGATAGCAATCAGCCCCAGCATTTT.

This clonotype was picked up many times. The CDR3 reads CSAGGSSGNTIYF. The CDR3 DNA follows: TGCAGTGCAGGAGGGAGCTCTGGAAACACCATATATTTT. The chain combines TRBV20-1 with TRBJ1-3; D not certain. Germline lookup yields CDR1 DFQATT and CDR2 SNEGSKA (reference sequence). The CDR3 totals 13 residues. Trimming shortened V by 6 bases and J by 0 bases, and 9 bases separated the two germline ends.

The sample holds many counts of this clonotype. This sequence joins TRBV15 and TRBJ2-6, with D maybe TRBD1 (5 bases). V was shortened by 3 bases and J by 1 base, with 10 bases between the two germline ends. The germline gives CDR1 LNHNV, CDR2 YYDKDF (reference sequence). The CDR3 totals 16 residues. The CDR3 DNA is TGTGCCACCAGCAGTGATCCAGGGTCTGGGGCCAACGTCCTGACTTTC. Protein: CATSSDPGSGANVLTF.

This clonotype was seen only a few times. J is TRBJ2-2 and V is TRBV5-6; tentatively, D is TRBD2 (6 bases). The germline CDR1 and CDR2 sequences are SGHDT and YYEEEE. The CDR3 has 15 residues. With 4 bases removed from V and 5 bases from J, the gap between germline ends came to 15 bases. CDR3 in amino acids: CASSRPGLRTGELFF. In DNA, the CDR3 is TGTGCCAGCAGCCGTCCGGGACTTAGGACCGGGGAGCTGTTTTTT.

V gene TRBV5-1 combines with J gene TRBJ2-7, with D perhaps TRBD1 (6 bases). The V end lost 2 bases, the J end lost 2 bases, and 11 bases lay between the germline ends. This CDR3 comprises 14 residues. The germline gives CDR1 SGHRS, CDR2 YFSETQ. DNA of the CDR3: TGCGCCAGCAGCTTTTTCGCAGGGGCCTACGAGCAGTACTTC. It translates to CASSFFAGAYEQYF.

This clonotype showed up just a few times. CDR3 in DNA: TGTGCCAGCAGTTACTTGGTGGGGGCGCCGGGACAAGAGACCCAGTACTTC. Translating gives CASSYLVGAPGQETQYF. The chain links TRBV6-2 or TRBV6-3 to TRBJ2-5; tentative D call: TRBD1 (6 bases). V shed 1 base and J shed 2 bases, with 17 bases lying between them. CDR3 length: 17 residues. Germline V CDR1 and CDR2: MNHEY, SVGEGT.

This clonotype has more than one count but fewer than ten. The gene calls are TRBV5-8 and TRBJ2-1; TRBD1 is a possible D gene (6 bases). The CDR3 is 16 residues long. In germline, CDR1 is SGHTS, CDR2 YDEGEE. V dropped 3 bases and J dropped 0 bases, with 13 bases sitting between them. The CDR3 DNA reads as TGTGCCAGCAGCTATAATACAGGGAGCTCCTACAATGAGCAGTTCTTC. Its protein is CASSYNTGSSYNEQFF.

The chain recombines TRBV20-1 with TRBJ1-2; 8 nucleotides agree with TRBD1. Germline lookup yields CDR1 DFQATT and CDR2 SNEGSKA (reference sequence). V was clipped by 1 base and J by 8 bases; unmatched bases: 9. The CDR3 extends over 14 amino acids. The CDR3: CSARGTGTGSGYTF. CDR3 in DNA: TGCAGTGCTAGAGGGACAGGGACAGGTTCCGGCTACACCTTC.

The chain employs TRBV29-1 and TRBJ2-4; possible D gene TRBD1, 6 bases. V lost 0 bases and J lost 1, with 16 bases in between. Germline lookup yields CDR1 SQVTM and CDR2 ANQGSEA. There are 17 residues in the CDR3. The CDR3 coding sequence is TGCAGCGTTGAAGATTGGGGGCAACCCTTGGCCAAAAACATTCAGTACTTC. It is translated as CSVEDWGQPLAKNIQYF.

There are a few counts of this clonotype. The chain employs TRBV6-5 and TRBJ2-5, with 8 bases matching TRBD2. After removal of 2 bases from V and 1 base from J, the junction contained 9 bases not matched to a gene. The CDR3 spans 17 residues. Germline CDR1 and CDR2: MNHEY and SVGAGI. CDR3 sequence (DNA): TGTGCCAGCAGTTACGGCTCCGGGACTAGTTTCCAAGAGACCCAGTACTTC. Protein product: CASSYGSGTSFQETQYF.

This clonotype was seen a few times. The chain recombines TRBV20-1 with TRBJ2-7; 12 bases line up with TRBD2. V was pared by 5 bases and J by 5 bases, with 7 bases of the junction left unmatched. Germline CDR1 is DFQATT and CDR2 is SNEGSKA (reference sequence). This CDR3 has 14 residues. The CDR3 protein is CSAPSTSGSDEQYF. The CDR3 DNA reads TGCAGTGCTCCTTCGACTAGCGGGAGCGACGAGCAGTACTTC.

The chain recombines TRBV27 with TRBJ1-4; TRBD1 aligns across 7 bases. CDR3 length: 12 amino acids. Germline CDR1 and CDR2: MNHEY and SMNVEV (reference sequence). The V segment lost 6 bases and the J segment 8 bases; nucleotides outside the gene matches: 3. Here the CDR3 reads CASRTGREKLFF. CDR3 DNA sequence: TGTGCCAGCAGGACAGGGCGGGAAAAACTGTTTTTT. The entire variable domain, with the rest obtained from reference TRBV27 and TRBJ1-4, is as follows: EAQVTQNPRYLITVTGKKLTVTCSQNMNHEYMSWYRQDPGLGLRQIYYSMNVEVTDKGDVPEGYKVSRKEKRNFPLILESPSPNQTSLYFCASRTGREKLFFGSGTQLSVL.

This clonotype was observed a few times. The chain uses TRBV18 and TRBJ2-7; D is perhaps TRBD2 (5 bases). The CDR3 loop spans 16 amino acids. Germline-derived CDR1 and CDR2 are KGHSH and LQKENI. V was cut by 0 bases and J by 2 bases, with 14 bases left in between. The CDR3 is CASSPPLGISTYEQYV. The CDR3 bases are TGTGCCAGCTCACCACCCCTCGGGATCTCAACCTACGAGCAGTACGTC.

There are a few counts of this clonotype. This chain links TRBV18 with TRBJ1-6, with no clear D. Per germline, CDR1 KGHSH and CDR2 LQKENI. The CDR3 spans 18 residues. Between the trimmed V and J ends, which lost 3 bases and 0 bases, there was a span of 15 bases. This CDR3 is CASSPSLGISSYNSPLHF. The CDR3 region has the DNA TGTGCCAGCTCACCGAGTTTGGGAATAAGCTCCTATAATTCACCCCTCCACTTT.

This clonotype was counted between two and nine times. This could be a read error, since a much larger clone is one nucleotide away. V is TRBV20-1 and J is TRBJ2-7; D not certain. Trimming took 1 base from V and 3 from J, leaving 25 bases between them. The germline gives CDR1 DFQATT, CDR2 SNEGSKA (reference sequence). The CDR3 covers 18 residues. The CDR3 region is CSARAPGSQKGLSYEQYF. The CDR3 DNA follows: TGCAGTGCTAGAGCTCCGGGCAGCCAAAAGGGATTAAGCTACGAGCAGTACTTC.

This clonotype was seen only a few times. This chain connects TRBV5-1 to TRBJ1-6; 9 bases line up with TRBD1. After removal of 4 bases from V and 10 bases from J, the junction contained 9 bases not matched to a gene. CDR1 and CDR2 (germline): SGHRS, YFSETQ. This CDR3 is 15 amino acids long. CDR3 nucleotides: TGCGCCAGCAGCCGTTCGAGTACAGGGGGCTCACCCCTCCACTTT. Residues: CASSRSSTGGSPLHF. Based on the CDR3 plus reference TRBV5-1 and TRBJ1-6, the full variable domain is KAGVTQTPRYLIKTRGQQVTLSCSPISGHRSVSWYQQTPGQGLQFLFEYFSETQRNKGNFPGRFSGRQFSNSRSEMNVSTLELGDSALYLCASSRSSTGGSPLHFGNGTRLTVT.

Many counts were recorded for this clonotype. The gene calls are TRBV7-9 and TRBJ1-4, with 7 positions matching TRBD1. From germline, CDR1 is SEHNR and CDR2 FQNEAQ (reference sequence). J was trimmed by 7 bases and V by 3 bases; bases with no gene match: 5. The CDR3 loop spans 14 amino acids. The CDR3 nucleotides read TGTGCCAGCAGCTTGGGACAGTCCGGTGAAAAACTGTTTTTT. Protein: CASSLGQSGEKLFF.

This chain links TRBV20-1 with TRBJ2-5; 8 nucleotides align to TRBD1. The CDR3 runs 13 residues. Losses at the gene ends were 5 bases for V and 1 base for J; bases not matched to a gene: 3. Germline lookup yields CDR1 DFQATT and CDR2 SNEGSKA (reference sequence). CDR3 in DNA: TGCAGTGCTGGACAGGGTCGCCAAGAGACCCAGTACTTC. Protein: CSAGQGRQETQYF.